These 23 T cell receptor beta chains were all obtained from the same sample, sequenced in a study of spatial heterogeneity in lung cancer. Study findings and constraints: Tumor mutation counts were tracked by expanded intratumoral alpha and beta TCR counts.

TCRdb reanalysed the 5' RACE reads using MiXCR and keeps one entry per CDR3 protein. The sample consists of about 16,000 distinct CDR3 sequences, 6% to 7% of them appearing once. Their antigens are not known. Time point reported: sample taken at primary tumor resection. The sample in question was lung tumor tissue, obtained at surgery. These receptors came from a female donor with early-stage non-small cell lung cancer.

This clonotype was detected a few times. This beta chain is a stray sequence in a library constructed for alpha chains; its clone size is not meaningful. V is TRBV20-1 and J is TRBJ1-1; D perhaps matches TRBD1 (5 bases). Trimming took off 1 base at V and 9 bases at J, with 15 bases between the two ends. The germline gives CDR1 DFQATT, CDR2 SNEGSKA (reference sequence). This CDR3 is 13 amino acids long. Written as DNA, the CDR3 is TGCAGTGCTAGAGGAGGGGCCCTGGCTCAAGCTTTCTTT. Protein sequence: CSARGGALAQAFF.

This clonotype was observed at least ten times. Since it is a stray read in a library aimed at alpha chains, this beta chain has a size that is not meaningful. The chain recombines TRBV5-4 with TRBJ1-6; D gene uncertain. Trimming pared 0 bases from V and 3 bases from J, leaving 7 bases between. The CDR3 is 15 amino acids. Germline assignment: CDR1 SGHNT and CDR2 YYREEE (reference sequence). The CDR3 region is CASSLDTGYNSPLHF. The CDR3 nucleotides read TGTGCCAGCAGCTTGGATACCGGCTATAATTCACCCCTCCACTTT. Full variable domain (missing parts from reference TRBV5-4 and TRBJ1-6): ETGVTQSPTHLIKTRGQQVTLRCSSQSGHNTVSWYQQALGQGPQFIFQYYREEENGRGNFPPRFSGLQFPNYSSELNVNALELDDSALYLCASSLDTGYNSPLHFGNGTRLTVT.

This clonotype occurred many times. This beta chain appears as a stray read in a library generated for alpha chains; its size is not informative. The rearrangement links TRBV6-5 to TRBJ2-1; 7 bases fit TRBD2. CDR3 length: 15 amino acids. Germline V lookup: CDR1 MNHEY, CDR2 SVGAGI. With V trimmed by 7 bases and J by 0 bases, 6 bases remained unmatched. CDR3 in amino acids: CASKRGLSSYNEQFF. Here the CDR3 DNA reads TGTGCCAGCAAGCGGGGCCTCAGCTCCTACAATGAGCAGTTCTTC.

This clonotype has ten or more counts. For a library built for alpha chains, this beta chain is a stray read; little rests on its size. As DNA, the CDR3 is TGTGCCATCAGTGAGCAAATGGAAGGGTCTGGAAACACCATATATTTT. Protein sequence: CAISEQMEGSGNTIYF. The gene calls are TRBV10-3 and TRBJ1-3; D is unresolved. From germline, CDR1 is ENHRY and CDR2 SYGVKD. The CDR3 length is 16 residues. V lost 2 bases, J lost 1 base, and 12 bases lay in between.

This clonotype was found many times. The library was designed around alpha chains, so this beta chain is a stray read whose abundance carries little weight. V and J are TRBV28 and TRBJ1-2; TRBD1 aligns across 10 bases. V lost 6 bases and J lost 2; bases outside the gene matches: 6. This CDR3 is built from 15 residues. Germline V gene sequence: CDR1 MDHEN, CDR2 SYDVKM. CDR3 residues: CASSVGTGVNYGYTF. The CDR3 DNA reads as TGTGCCAGCAGCGTAGGGACAGGGGTCAACTATGGCTACACCTTC.

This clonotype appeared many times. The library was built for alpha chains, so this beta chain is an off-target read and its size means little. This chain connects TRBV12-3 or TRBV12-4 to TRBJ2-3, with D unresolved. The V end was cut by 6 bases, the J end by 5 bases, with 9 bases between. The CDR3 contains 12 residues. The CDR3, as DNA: TGTGCCAGCAGCCTCGGCGGAGATACGCAGTATTTT. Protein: CASSLGGDTQYF.

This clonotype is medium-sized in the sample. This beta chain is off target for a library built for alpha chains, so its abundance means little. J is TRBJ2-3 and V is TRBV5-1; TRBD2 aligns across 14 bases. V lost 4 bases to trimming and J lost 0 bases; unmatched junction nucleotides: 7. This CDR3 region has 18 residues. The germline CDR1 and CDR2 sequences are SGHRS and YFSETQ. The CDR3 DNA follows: TGCGCCAGCAGCCCCGGGACTAGCGGGGGATTTAGCACAGATACGCAGTATTTT. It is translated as CASSPGTSGGFSTDTQYF. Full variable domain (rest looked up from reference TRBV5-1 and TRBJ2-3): KAGVTQTPRYLIKTRGQQVTLSCSPISGHRSVSWYQQTPGQGLQFLFEYFSETQRNKGNFPGRFSGRQFSNSRSEMNVSTLELGDSALYLCASSPGTSGGFSTDTQYFGPGTRLTVL.

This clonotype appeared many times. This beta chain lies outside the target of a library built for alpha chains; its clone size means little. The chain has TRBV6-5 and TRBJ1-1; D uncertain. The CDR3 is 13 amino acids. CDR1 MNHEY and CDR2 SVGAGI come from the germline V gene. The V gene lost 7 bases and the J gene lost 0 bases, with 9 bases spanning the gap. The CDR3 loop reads CASTSTLNTEAFF. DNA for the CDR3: TGTGCCAGCACCTCAACCCTGAACACTGAAGCTTTCTTT.

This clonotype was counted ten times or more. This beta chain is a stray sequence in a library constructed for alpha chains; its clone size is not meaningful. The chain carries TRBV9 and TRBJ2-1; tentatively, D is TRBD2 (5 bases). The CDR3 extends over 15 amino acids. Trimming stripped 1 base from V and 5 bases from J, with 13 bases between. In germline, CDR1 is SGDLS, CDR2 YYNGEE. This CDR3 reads CASSVWGEQNNEQFF. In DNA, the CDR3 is TGTGCCAGCAGCGTATGGGGAGAACAGAACAATGAGCAGTTCTTC.

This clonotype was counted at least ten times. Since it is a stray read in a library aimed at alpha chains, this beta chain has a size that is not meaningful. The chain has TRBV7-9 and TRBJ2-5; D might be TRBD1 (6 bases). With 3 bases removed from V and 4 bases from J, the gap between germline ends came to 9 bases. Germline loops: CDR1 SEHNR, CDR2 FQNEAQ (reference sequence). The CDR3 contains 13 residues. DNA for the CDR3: TGTGCCAGCAGCTTCCGGGACACAGAGACCCAGTACTTC. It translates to CASSFRDTETQYF.

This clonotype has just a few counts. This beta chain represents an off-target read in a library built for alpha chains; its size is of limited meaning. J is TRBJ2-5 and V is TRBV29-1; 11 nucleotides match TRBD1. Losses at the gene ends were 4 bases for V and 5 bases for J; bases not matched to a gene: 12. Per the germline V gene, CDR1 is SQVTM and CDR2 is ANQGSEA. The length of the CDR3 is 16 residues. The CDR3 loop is CSVGAWTGGKRETQYF. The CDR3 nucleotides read TGCAGCGTTGGAGCATGGACAGGGGGCAAAAGGGAGACCCAGTACTTC.

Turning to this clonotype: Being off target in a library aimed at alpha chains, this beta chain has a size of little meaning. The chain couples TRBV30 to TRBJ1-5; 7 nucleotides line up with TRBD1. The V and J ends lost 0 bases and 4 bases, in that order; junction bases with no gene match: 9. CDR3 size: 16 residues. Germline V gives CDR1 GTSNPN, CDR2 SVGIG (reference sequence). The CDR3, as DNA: TGTGCCTGGAGTGTCGTTGTGGGACAGCTAAATCAGCCCCAGCATTTT. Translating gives CAWSVVVGQLNQPQHF.

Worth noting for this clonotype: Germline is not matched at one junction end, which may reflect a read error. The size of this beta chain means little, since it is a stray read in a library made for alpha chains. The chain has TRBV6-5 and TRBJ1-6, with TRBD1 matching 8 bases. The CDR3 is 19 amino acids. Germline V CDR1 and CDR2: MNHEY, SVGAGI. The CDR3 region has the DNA TGTGCCAGCAGTTACAAAGGGACAGGCAACACAGCGTATACTTCACCCCTCCACTTT. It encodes CASSYKGTGNTAYTSPLHF.

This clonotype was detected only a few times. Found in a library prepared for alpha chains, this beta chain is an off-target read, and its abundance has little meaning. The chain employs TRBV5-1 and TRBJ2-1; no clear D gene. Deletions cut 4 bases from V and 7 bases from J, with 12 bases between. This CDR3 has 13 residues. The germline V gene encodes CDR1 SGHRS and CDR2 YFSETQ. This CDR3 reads CASSPVIPNEQFF. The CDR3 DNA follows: TGCGCCAGCAGCCCGGTCATCCCAAATGAGCAGTTCTTC.

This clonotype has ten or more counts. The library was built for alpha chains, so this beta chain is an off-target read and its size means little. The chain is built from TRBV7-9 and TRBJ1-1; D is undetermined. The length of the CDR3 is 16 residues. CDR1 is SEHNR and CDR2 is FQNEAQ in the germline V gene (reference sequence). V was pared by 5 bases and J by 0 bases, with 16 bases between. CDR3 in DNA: TGTGCCAGCAGCCCCGAAGTTGGAAGTTTGAACACTGAAGCTTTCTTT. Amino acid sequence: CASSPEVGSLNTEAFF.

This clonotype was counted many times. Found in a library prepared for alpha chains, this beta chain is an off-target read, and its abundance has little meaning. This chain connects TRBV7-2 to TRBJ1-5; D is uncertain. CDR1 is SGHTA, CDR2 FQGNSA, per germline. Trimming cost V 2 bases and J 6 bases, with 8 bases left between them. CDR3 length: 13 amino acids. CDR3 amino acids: CASSLILGQPQHF. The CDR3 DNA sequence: TGTGCCAGCAGCTTAATCTTAGGTCAGCCCCAGCATTTT.

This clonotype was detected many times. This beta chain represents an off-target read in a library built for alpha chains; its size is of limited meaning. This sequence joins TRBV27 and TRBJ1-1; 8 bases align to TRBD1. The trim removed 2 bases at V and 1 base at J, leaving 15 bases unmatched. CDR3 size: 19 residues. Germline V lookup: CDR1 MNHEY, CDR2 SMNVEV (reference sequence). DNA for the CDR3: TGTGCCAGCAGTTTAGGAAGGACTCGGACAGGGCTCTGGAACACTGAAGCTTTCTTT. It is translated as CASSLGRTRTGLWNTEAFF.

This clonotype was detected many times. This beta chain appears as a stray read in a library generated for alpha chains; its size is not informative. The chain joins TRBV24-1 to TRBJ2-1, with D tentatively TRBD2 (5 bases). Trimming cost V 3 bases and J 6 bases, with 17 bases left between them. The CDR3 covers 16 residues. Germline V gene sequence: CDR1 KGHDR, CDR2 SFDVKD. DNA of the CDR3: TGTGCCACCAGTGATCCATCTGGCGGGTGGAGCAATGAGCAGTTCTTC. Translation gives CATSDPSGGWSNEQFF.

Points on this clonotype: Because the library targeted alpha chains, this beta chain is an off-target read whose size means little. The CDR3 reads CASSSVGGYTF. DNA for the CDR3: TGTGCCAGCAGCTCAGTAGGCGGCTACACCTTC. The chain combines TRBV7-9 with TRBJ1-2; D uncertain. The V end lost 4 bases, the J end lost 8 bases, and 8 bases lay between the germline ends. In germline, CDR1 is SEHNR, CDR2 FQNEAQ (reference sequence). CDR3 length: 11 amino acids.

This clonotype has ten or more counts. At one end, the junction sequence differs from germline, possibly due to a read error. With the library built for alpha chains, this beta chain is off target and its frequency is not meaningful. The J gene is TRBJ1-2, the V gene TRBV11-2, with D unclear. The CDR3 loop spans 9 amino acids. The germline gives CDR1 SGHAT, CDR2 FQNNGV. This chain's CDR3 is CASSFSEAF. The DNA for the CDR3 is TGTGCCAGCAGCTTCTCAGAAGCCTTC.

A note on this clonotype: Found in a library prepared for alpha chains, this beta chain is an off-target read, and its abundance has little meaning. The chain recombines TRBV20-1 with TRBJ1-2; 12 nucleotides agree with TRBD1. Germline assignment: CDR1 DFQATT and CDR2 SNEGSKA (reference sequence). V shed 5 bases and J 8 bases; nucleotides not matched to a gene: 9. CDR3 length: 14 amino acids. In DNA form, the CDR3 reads TGCAGTGCTGGCGGGGGACAGGGGGCCGGAGGCTACACCTTC. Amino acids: CSAGGGQGAGGYTF.

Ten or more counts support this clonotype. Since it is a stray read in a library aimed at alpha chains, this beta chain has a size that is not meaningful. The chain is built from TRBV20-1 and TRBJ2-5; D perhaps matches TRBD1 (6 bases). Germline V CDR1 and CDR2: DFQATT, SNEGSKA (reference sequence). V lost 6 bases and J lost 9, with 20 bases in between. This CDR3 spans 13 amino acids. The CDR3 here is CSAPDSGKGAQYF. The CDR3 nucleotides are TGCAGTGCCCCGGACAGCGGCAAGGGAGCCCAGTACTTC.

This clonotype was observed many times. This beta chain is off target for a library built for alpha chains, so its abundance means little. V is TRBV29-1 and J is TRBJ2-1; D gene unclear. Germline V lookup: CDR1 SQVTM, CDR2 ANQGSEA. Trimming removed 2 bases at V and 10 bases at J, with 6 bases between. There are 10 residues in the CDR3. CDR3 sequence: CSVENTEQFF. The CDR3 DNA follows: TGCAGCGTTGAAAATACCGAGCAGTTCTTC.